This T cell receptor (beta chain) was sequenced during a study of control samples from healthy donors and cancer patients. The V end was cut by 4 bases, the J end by 1 base, with 12 bases between. Germline CDR1 is SGHKS and CDR2 is YYEKEE (reference sequence). This CDR3 region has 15 residues. Assay used: immunoSEQ multiplex PCR; TCRdb lists only in-frame clones, some missing. Among 150,000 to 200,000 clones, nearly 90% were seen once, and the ten largest hold approximately 1.5%. The chain recombines TRBV5-5 with TRBJ1-5; possibly TRBD1 for D (5 bases). Sequenced input: blood. This sequence was found in a woman aged 50 to 65 in good health. For the CDR3, the DNA is TGTGCCAGCAGCCCAGGTGGGGGGAGCAATCAGCCCCAGCATTTT. Protein sequence: CASSPGGGSNQPQHF. The full variable domain, completed using reference TRBV5-5 and TRBJ1-5, is DAGVTQSPTHLIKTRGQQVTLRCSPISGHKSVSWYQQVLGQGPQFIFQYYEKEERGRGNFPDRFSARQFPNYSSELNVNALLLGDSALYLCASSPGGGSNQPQHFGDGTRLSIL.